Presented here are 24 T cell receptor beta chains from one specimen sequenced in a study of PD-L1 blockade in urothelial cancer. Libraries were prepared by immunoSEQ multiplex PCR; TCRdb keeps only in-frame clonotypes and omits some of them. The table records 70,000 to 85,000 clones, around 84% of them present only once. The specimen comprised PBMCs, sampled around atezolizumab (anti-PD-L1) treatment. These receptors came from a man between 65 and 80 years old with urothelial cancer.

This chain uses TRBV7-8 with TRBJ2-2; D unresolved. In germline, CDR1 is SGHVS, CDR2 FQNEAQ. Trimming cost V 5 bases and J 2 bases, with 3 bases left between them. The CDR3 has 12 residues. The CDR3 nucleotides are TGTGCCAGCAGCCGTAACACCGGGGAGCTGTTTTTT. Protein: CASSRNTGELFF.

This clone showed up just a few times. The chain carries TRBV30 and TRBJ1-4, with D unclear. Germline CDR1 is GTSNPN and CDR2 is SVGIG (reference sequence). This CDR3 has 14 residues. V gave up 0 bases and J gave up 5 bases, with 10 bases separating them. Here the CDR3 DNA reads TGTGCCTGGAGTGTATCACTCTTGAATGAAAAACTGTTTTTT. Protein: CAWSVSLLNEKLFF.

CDR3 region: CASSETSGRGRYF. CDR3 DNA: TGCGCCAGCAGCGAAACTAGCGGGAGGGGAAGGTACTTC. The V gene is TRBV5-1, the J gene TRBJ2-7, with 13 bases matching TRBD2. The V gene's germline CDR1 is SGHRS and CDR2 YFSETQ. Germline trimming cut 4 bases from V and 12 bases from J; bases unmatched to any gene: 7. The CDR3 has 13 residues.

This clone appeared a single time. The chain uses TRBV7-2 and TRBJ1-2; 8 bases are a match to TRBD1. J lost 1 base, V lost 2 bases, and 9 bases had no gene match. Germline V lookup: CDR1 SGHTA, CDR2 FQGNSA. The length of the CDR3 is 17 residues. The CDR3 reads CASSLNLRDRINYGYTF. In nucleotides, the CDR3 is TGTGCCAGCAGCTTAAACCTCCGGGACAGGATTAACTATGGCTACACCTTC.

CDR3 nucleotide sequence: TGTGCCACCCTAGCGGGAGCATCCTACGAGCAGTACTTC. This codes for CATLAGASYEQYF. The V and J genes are TRBV10-3 and TRBJ2-7; TRBD2 aligns across 10 bases. The CDR3 runs to 13 residues. Germline V lookup: CDR1 ENHRY, CDR2 SYGVKD. V lost 10 bases to trimming and J lost 1 base; unmatched junction nucleotides: 4.

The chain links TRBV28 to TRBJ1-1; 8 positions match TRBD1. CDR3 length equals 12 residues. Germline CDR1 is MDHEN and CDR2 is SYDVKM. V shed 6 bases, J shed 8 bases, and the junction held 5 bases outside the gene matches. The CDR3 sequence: CASRTTGVEAFF. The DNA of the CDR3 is TGTGCCAGCAGGACGACAGGGGTAGAAGCTTTCTTT.

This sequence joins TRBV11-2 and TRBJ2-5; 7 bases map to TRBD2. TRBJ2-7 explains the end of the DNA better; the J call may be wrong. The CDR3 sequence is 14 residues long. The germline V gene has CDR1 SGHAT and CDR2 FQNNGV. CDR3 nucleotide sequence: TGTGCCAGCAGCTTAGAGTCCGCTAGCGGCGAGCAGTACTTC. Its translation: CASSLESASGEQYF.

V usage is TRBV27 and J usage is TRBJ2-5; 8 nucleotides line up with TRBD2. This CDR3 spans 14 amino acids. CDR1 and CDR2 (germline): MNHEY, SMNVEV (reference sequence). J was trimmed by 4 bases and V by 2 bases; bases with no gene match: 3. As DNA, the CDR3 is TGTGCCAGCAGTTTACGAGCGGGAGTAGAGACCCAGTACTTC. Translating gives CASSLRAGVETQYF.

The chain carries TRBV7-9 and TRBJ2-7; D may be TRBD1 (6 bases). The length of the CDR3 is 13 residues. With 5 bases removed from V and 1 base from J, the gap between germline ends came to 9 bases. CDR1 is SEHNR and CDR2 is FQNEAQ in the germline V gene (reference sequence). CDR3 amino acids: CASSGTRSYEQYF. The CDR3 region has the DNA TGTGCCAGCAGCGGGACACGATCCTACGAGCAGTACTTC.

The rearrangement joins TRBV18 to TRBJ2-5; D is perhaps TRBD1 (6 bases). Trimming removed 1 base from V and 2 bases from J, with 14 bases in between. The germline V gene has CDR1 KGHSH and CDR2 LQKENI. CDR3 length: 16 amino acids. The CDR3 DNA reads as TGTGCCAGCTCACCACTTTCAGGGGCCCGGCAAGAGACCCAGTACTTC. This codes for CASSPLSGARQETQYF. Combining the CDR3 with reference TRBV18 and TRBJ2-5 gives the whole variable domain NAGVMQNPRHLVRRRGQEARLRCSPMKGHSHVYWYRQLPEEGLKFMVYLQKENIIDESGMPKERFSAEFPKEGPSILRIQQVVRGDSAAYFCASSPLSGARQETQYFGPGTRLLVL.

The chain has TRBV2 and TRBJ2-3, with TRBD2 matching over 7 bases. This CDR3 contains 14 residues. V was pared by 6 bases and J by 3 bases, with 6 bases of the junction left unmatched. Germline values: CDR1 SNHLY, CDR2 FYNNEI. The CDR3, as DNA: TGTGCCAGCAGAGGCGGGAGCGTAACAGATACGCAGTATTTT. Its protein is CASRGGSVTDTQYF.

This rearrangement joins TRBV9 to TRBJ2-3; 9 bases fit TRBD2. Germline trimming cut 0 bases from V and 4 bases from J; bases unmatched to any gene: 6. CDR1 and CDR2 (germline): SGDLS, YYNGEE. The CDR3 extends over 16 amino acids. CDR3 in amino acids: CASSVGVAGVADTQYF. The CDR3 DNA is TGTGCCAGCAGCGTAGGGGTAGCGGGAGTCGCAGATACGCAGTATTTT.

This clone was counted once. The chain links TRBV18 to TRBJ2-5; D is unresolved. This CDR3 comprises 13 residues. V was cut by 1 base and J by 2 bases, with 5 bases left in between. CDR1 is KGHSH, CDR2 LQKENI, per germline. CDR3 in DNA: TGTGCCAGCTCACCACGTTCACAAGAGACCCAGTACTTC. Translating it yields CASSPRSQETQYF.

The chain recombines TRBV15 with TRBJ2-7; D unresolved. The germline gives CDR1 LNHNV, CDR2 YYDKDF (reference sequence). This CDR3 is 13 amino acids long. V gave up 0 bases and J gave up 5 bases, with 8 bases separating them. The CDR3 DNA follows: TGTGCCACCAGCAGAGATCTGGCAGACGAGCAGTACTTC. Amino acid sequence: CATSRDLADEQYF.

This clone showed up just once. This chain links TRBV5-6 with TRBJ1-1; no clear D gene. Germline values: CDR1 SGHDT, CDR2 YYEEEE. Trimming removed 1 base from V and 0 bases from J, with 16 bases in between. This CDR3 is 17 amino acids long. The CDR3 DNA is TGTGCCAGCAGCTTGAGCCAGGCCCTTTACATGAACACTGAAGCTTTCTTT. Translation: CASSLSQALYMNTEAFF.

The CDR3 bases are TGTGCCAGCAAACGTCAGACAGGGCTCACAGATACGCAGTATTTT. Protein product: CASKRQTGLTDTQYF. The chain links TRBV27 to TRBJ2-3; 7 nucleotides align to TRBD1. The CDR3 totals 15 residues. V trimming: 7 bases; J trimming: 2 bases; junction bases outside the gene matches: 9. The V gene's germline CDR1 is MNHEY and CDR2 SMNVEV (reference sequence).

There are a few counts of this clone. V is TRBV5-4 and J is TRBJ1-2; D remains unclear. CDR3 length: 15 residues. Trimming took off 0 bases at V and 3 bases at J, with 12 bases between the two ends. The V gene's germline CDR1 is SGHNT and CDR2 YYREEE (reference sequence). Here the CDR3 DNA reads TGTGCCAGCAGCTTGGCCGGGGTTGCTCACTATGGCTACACCTTC. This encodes CASSLAGVAHYGYTF.

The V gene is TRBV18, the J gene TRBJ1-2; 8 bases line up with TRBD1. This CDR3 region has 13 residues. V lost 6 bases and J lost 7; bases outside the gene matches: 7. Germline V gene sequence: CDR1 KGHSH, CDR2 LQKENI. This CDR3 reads CASSPGQVFGYTF. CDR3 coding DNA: TGTGCCAGCTCGCCGGGACAGGTATTTGGCTACACCTTC. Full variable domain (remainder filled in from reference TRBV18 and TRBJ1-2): NAGVMQNPRHLVRRRGQEARLRCSPMKGHSHVYWYRQLPEEGLKFMVYLQKENIIDESGMPKERFSAEFPKEGPSILRIQQVVRGDSAAYFCASSPGQVFGYTFGSGTRLTVV.

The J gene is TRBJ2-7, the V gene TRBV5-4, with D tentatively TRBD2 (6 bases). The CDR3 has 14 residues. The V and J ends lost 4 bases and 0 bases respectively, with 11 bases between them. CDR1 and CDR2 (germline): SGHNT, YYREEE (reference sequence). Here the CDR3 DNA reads TGTGCCAGCAGCCCCCGGGGAGGCTCCTACGAGCAGTACTTC. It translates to CASSPRGGSYEQYF.

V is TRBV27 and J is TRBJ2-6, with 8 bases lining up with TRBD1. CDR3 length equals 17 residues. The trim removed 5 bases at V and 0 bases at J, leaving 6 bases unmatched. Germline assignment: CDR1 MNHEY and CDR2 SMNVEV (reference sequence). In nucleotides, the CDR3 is TGTGCCAGCAGTCCGGACAGGGCTATCTCTGGGGCCAACGTCCTGACTTTC. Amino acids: CASSPDRAISGANVLTF.

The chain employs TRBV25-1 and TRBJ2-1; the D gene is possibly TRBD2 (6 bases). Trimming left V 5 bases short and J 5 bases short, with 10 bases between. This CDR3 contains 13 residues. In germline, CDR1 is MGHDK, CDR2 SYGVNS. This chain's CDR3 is CASSPLADNEQFF. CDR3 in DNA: TGTGCCAGCAGTCCACTAGCCGACAATGAGCAGTTCTTC.

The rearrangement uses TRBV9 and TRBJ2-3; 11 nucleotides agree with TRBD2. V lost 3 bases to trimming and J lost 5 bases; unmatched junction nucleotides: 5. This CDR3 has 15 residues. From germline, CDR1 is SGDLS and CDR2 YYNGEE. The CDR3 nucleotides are TGTGCCAGCAGCGCCCGACTAGCGGGAATAGATACGCAGTATTTT. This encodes CASSARLAGIDTQYF. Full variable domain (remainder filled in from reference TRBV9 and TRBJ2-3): DSGVTQTPKHLITATGQRVTLRCSPRSGDLSVYWYQQSLDQGLQFLIQYYNGEERAKGNILERFSAQQFPDLHSELNLSSLELGDSALYFCASSARLAGIDTQYFGPGTRLTVL.

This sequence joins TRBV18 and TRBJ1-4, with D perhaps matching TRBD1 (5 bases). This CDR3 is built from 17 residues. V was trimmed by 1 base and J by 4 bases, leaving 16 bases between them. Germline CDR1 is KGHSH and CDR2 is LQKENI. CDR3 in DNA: TGTGCCAGCTCACCACGTCGGGCTGGGGCTGGTAATGAAAAACTGTTTTTT. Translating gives CASSPRRAGAGNEKLFF.

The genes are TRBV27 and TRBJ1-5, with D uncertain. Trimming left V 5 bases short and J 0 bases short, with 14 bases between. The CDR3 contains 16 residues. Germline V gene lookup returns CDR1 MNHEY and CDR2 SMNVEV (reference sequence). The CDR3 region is CASSAGQLYSNQPQHF. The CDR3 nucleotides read TGTGCCAGCAGTGCGGGCCAGCTCTATAGCAATCAGCCCCAGCATTTT.